Reported below is one T cell receptor (beta chain). The data originate from a study of radiotherapy plus CTLA-4 blockade in lung cancer. Libraries were prepared by immunoSEQ multiplex PCR; TCRdb keeps only in-frame clonotypes and omits some of them. Among roughly 66,000 clones listed, approximately 82% were seen once. Germline-derived CDR1 and CDR2 are SGDLS and YYNGEE. V shed 4 bases and J 0 bases; nucleotides not matched to a gene: 7. The CDR3 contains 18 residues. This chain uses TRBV9 with TRBJ2-2, with TRBD2 identical over 12 bases. The sample in question was peripheral blood, obtained from a patient treated with radiotherapy plus ipilimumab. The clonotype was recovered from a human donor with non-small cell lung cancer who had a partial response to radiotherapy plus ipilimumab. CDR3 sequence reads: CASSLRTSGVSNTGELFF. DNA of the CDR3: TGTGCCAGCAGCCTCAGGACTAGCGGGGTTTCGAACACCGGGGAGCTGTTTTTT.